This is a list of T cell receptor beta chains from one sample in a study of blood T cell repertoires in COVID-19. Libraries were prepared by immunoSEQ multiplex PCR; TCRdb keeps only in-frame clonotypes and omits some of them. The sample carries some 200,000 clones, approximately 87% recorded once. The sequencing input was peripheral blood. Receptors were obtained from a man between 18 and 29 years old with active or convalescent COVID-19. Both conserved end residues are part of each CDR3. D genes are given only for firm matches. Clone size, where shown, is once, few, many, or a class for clones that have expanded.

d_gene	abundance	j_gene	v_gene	CDR3nt	CDR3aa
TRBD1	once	TRBJ1-5	TRBV7-2	TGTGCCAGCAGCTTAGAGGGACAGGGGAATCAGCCCCAGCATTTT	CASSLEGQGNQPQHF
TRBD1	-	TRBJ1-2	TRBV5-4	TGTGCCAGCAGCCTGACGACAGGGGAAACGGATGGCTACACCTTC	CASSLTTGETDGYTF
-	-	TRBJ1-2	TRBV24-1	TGTGCCACCAGTGATTCAGGGTTGGAATATGGCTACACCTTC	CATSDSGLEYGYTF
TRBD1	-	TRBJ1-5	TRBV15	TGTGCCACCAGCAGGGAGAGGACAGGGTATCAGCCCCAGCATTTT	CATSRERTGYQPQHF
-	once	TRBJ2-1	TRBV7-8	TGTGCCAGCAGCTTAGAGAGCGGAGAGGGAGGCAATGAGCAGTTCTTC	CASSLESGEGGNEQFF
TRBD1	-	TRBJ1-2	TRBV5-1	TGCGCCAGCAGCCCTAGACAGGGAGTCGACTATGGCTACACCTTC	CASSPRQGVDYGYTF
-	-	TRBJ2-1	TRBV24-1	TGTGCCACCAGTGATTTGTCGGGTAATGAGCAGTTCTTC	CATSDLSGNEQFF
TRBD1	-	TRBJ1-3	TRBV7-2	TGTGCCAGCAAACCTGGACAGGTTGGAAACACCATATATTTT	CASKPGQVGNTIYF
TRBD1	-	TRBJ1-5	TRBV2	TGTGCCAGCAGTGAGGACAGGCGTCAGCCCCAGCATTTT	CASSEDRRQPQHF
TRBD2	-	TRBJ2-1	TRBV5-4	TGTGCCAGCAGCTTACTAGCGGGGAACCCTGACAATGAGCAGTTCTTC	CASSLLAGNPDNEQFF
-	-	TRBJ2-1	TRBV7-2	TGTGCCAGCAGCTTAAGGACAGGGAGGGGGTCCTACAATGAGCAGTTCTTC	CASSLRTGRGSYNEQFF
-	-	TRBJ2-1	TRBV7-3	TGTGCCAGCAGCTTAATGGGGGGAGGATCCTACAATGAGCAGTTCTTC	CASSLMGGGSYNEQFF
-	-	TRBJ1-2	TRBV30	TGTGCCCTATATTGGCGGGGCTACACCTTC	CALYWRGYTF
-	-	TRBJ1-2	TRBV7-8	TGTGCCAGCAGCTTACTTCCAGGGCCTAGCTATGGCTACACCTTC	CASSLLPGPSYGYTF
TRBD2	once	TRBJ2-3	TRBV5-6	TGTGCCAGCAGTCGAAGGACTAGCGGGGGGGCTGATACGCAGTATTTT	CASSRRTSGGADTQYF
-	-	TRBJ1-1	TRBV11-2	TGTGCCAGCAGCTTAGATCCCGGAGGGACTGAAGCTTTCTTT	CASSLDPGGTEAFF
-	-	TRBJ1-5	TRBV7-9	TGTGCCAGCAGCCCCCTAATCCAGCCCCAGCATTTT	CASSPLIQPQHF
-	once	TRBJ2-7	TRBV12-3/TRBV12-4	TGTGCCAGCAGTTCGTCCTACGAGCAGTACTTC	CASSSSYEQYF
TRBD1	few	TRBJ2-5	TRBV3-1/TRBV3-2	TGTGCCAGCAGCCCGATCGCCGGGACAGGACTCGTAACCCAGTACTTC	CASSPIAGTGLVTQYF
-	-	TRBJ1-1	TRBV19	TGTGCCAGTAGTATTATCGGAGCAGGGTCGAACACTGAAGCTTTCTTT	CASSIIGAGSNTEAFF
-	-	TRBJ1-1	TRBV2	TGTGCCAGCAGTGACTACAGTCACACTGAAGCTTTCTTT	CASSDYSHTEAFF
-	once	TRBJ2-5	TRBV7-3	TGTGCCAGCAGCCCAACTCTGTCCGAGACCCAGTACTTC	CASSPTLSETQYF
TRBD1	-	TRBJ1-6	TRBV2	TGTGCCAGCTACGGACAGGTCGATAGCTCCTATAATTCACCCCTCCACTTT	CASYGQVDSSYNSPLHF
TRBD2	-	TRBJ2-5	TRBV11-3	TGTGCCAGCAGCTTCCTAGCGGGAGCCCGGGGAGAGGAGACCCAGTACTTC	CASSFLAGARGEETQYF